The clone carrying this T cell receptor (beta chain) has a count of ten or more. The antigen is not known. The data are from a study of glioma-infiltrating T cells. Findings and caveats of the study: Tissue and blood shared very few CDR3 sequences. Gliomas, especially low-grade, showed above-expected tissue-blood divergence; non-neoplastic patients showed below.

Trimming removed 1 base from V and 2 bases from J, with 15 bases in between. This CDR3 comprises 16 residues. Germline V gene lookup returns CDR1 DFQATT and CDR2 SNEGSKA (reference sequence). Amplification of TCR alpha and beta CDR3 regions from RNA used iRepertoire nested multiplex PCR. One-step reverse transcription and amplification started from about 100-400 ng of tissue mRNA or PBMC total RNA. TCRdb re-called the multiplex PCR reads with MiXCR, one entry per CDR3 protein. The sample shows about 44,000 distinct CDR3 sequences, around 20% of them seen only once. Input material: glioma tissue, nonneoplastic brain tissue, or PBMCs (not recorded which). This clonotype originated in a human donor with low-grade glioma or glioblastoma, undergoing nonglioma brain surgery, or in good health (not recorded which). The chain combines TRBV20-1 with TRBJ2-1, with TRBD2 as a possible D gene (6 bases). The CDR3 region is CSARGLPGLPYNEQFF. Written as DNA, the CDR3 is TGCAGTGCTAGAGGTCTCCCGGGACTCCCCTACAATGAGCAGTTCTTC.